This TCR beta chain was identified during a study of regulatory T cells in long-lasting Graves disease. As to time point: newly diagnosed GD, antithyroid drugs for less than 3 months. Construction of the TCR library relied on RNA isolated from PBMCs. Graves' disease diagnosis used American Thyroid Association guidelines. Sequencing libraries for TCR beta were prepared with iRepertoire HTBI primers and Arm-PCR of CDR3 regions. TCRdb re-called the multiplex PCR reads through MiXCR, storing one row per CDR3 protein. The sample contains about 460,000 distinct CDR3 sequences, about 14% of which appear only once. In its sample, this clonotype was seen many times. The antigen is unknown. The CDR3 length is 15 residues. Germline CDR1 reads MDHEN; CDR2 reads SYDVKM. The V and J ends lost 5 bases and 1 base, in that order; junction bases with no gene match: 4. Study observations and caveats: Newly diagnosed disease favored TRBV20-1 and TRBJ2-1 over persistent disease.

These same records also appear under a second study, on T cells in Graves' hyperthyroidism and ophthalmopathy. That study adds: Initially, a first-round RT-PCR of the TCR CDR3 employed the HTBI primer set.

The rearrangement joins TRBV28 to TRBJ2-2; 7 nucleotides match TRBD1. The origin of this receptor is a woman in her forties or fifties with Graves disease. Sequences were derived from peripheral blood mononuclear cells (PBMCs), sampled at new diagnosis, from a patient treated with antithyroid drugs. This chain's CDR3 is CASSPWDRNTGELFF. The CDR3 DNA sequence: TGTGCCAGCAGTCCTTGGGACAGGAACACCGGGGAGCTGTTTTTT.